Listed here are 26 T cell receptor beta chains from one sample, sequenced in a study of CD8 T cells in Susac syndrome. Random hexamers served to reverse transcribe roughly 0.45 to 1 ug RNA. TCRdb recomputed calls from the immunoSEQ multiplex PCR reads with MiXCR, one row per CDR3 protein. Of some 260,000 distinct CDR3 sequences listed, approximately 84% are singletons. The material sequenced was CD8+ T cells from PBMCs. The receptors were sampled from a human donor with multiple sclerosis.

This rearrangement joins TRBV6-5 to TRBJ1-2; no firm D call. Germline V gene sequence: CDR1 MNHEY, CDR2 SVGAGI. The V end lost 2 bases, the J end lost 1 base, and 17 bases lay between the germline ends. The CDR3 covers 17 residues. CDR3 sequence: CASSYRGRVTINYGYTF. CDR3 bases: TGTGCCAGCAGTTACCGTGGGCGGGTAACCATTAACTATGGCTACACCTTC.

The V call is TRBV7-9, the J call TRBJ1-1; a weak D match, TRBD1 (5 bases). Per the germline V gene, CDR1 is SEHNR and CDR2 is FQNEAQ (reference sequence). CDR3 length: 15 residues. Trimming stripped 4 bases from V and 0 bases from J, with 12 bases between. The CDR3 loop reads CASSSFEGMNTEAFF. DNA for the CDR3: TGTGCCAGCAGCTCGTTCGAGGGGATGAACACTGAAGCTTTCTTT.

The chain recombines TRBV24-1 with TRBJ2-2; D call uncertain. Germline values: CDR1 KGHDR, CDR2 SFDVKD. The V and J ends lost 6 bases and 0 bases respectively, with 10 bases between them. This CDR3 is built from 15 residues. As DNA, the CDR3 is TGTGCCACCAGTTCCGCAGCCTCGAACACCGGGGAGCTGTTTTTT. It is translated as CATSSAASNTGELFF.

This rearrangement joins TRBV4-2 to TRBJ2-1, with 11 bases identical to TRBD2. Trimming took 4 bases from V and 4 from J; bases not matched to a gene: 12. The germline gives CDR1 LGHNA, CDR2 YNFKEQ. The length of the CDR3 is 18 residues. The CDR3 reads CASSLPGEGTSGYNEQFF. CDR3 nucleotide sequence: TGTGCCAGCAGCCTCCCAGGGGAGGGGACTAGCGGATACAATGAGCAGTTCTTC.

The rearrangement uses TRBV19 and TRBJ1-5; possible D gene TRBD1, 5 bases. Trimming took off 5 bases at V and 0 bases at J, with 11 bases between the two ends. Germline loops: CDR1 LNHDA, CDR2 SQIVND (reference sequence). CDR3 length: 15 amino acids. CDR3 amino acids: CASSVGHFSNQPQHF. The CDR3 coding sequence is TGTGCCAGTAGTGTAGGACATTTTAGCAATCAGCCCCAGCATTTT.

This sequence joins TRBV27 and TRBJ2-2; D remains unclear. The length of the CDR3 is 18 residues. Per germline, CDR1 MNHEY and CDR2 SMNVEV (reference sequence). V lost 5 bases, J lost 6 bases, and 25 bases lay in between. CDR3 DNA sequence: TGTGCCAGCAGTCCCTTTCGGACCGAAGGAGCAATTCCCGGGGAGCTGTTTTTT. Its protein product is CASSPFRTEGAIPGELFF.

The chain combines TRBV15 with TRBJ1-1, with D possibly being TRBD1 (6 bases). The CDR3 is made up of 14 amino acids. Germline CDR1 reads LNHNV; CDR2 reads YYDKDF (reference sequence). V lost 5 bases and J lost 0, with 10 bases in between. CDR3 nucleotides: TGTGCCACCAGCCGAGGGGGAATGAACACTGAAGCTTTCTTT. It is translated as CATSRGGMNTEAFF.

As for this clonotype: No DNA is shown, since the ends of the CDR3 on it are uncertain; the CDR3 is the one TCRdb lists. The chain has TRBV27 and TRBJ1-5; the table's D call TRBD1 went unverified against the DNA. CDR1 and CDR2 (germline): MNHEY, SMNVEV (reference sequence). The CDR3 contains 18 residues when both ends are counted. This CDR3 reads CASSFLETGSLNRRPQHF.

The chain is built from TRBV19 and TRBJ1-1, with D hard to call. The CDR3 sequence is 12 residues long. The V end was cut by 3 bases, the J end by 5 bases, with 7 bases between. Germline V gene lookup returns CDR1 LNHDA and CDR2 SQIVND (reference sequence). CDR3 region: CASSMMGTEAFF. In nucleotides, the CDR3 is TGTGCCAGTAGTATGATGGGGACTGAAGCTTTCTTT.

The genes are TRBV30 and TRBJ1-2, with 8 nucleotides matching TRBD1. The CDR3 is made up of 14 amino acids. With V trimmed by 6 bases and J by 3 bases, 9 bases remained unmatched. Germline loops: CDR1 GTSNPN, CDR2 SVGIG (reference sequence). Here the CDR3 DNA reads TGTGCCTGCTGGACCAGGGGGCTTCACTATGGCTACACCTTC. Protein product: CACWTRGLHYGYTF.

The table lists this clonotype with a count of one. The chain is built from TRBV7-9 and TRBJ1-3, with 8 bases lining up with TRBD1. The V gene's germline CDR1 is SEHNR and CDR2 FQNEAQ (reference sequence). CDR3 length: 14 amino acids. V dropped 3 bases and J dropped 5; count of bases not matched to a gene: 3. The CDR3 region is CASSFGDRRNTIYF. The CDR3 DNA reads TGTGCCAGCAGCTTTGGGGACAGGAGAAACACCATATATTTT. The full variable domain, with the rest looked up from reference TRBV7-9 and TRBJ1-3, is DTGVSQNPRHKITKRGQNVTFRCDPISEHNRLYWYRQTLGQGPEFLTYFQNEAQLEKSRLLSDRFSAERPKGSFSTLEIQRTEQGDSAMYLCASSFGDRRNTIYFGEGSWLTVV.

The V gene is TRBV4-1, the J gene TRBJ2-5; D may be TRBD1 or TRBD2 (6 bases each). Per the germline V gene, CDR1 is MGHRA and CDR2 is YSYEKL. This CDR3 comprises 15 residues. V lost 0 bases, J lost 1 base, and 9 bases lay in between. CDR3 amino acids: CASSQDKGGQETQYF. The CDR3 DNA reads as TGCGCCAGCAGCCAAGATAAGGGGGGCCAAGAGACCCAGTACTTC.

The chain combines TRBV12-3 or TRBV12-4 with TRBJ2-1; 7 positions match TRBD1. J was trimmed by 1 base and V by 6 bases; bases with no gene match: 9. This CDR3 is built from 16 residues. For the CDR3, the DNA is TGTGCCAGCAGACCACCCAGGGGGTTGTCCTACAATGAGCAGTTCTTC. Its translation: CASRPPRGLSYNEQFF.

This clonotype was counted only a few times. V usage is TRBV27 and J usage is TRBJ2-5; 11 bases map to TRBD1. J gave up 5 bases and V 9 bases, and 11 bases lay outside the gene matches. The CDR3 consists of 15 residues. The V gene's germline CDR1 is MNHEY and CDR2 SMNVEV (reference sequence). In DNA, the CDR3 is TGTGCCAGTAAGAGGCGGGACAGGGGGTCGGAGACCCAGTACTTC. Residues: CASKRRDRGSETQYF.

The rearrangement uses TRBV6-2 or TRBV6-3 and TRBJ2-3; D uncertain. From germline, CDR1 is MNHEY and CDR2 SVGEGT. V was pared by 5 bases and J by 10 bases, with 16 bases between. The CDR3 runs to 13 residues. CDR3 protein: CASSQRTAVSQYF. CDR3 coding DNA: TGTGCCAGCAGTCAACGGACGGCGGTGTCGCAGTATTTT.

This clonotype was counted only a few times. The V and J genes are TRBV12-3 or TRBV12-4 and TRBJ2-7; maybe TRBD2 (7 bases). CDR3 length equals 13 residues. Trimming stripped 4 bases from V and 2 bases from J, with 9 bases between. CDR3 DNA: TGTGCCAGCAGTTCCGGGGGGCCCTACGAGCAGTACTTC. It codes for CASSSGGPYEQYF.

This clonotype appeared a few times. The chain employs TRBV2 and TRBJ1-1, with unresolved D. Germline CDR1 reads SNHLY; CDR2 reads FYNNEI. This CDR3 comprises 10 residues. V lost 5 bases, J lost 6 bases, and 4 bases lay in between. CDR3 residues: CASSFPEAFF. The CDR3 DNA reads as TGTGCCAGCAGTTTCCCTGAAGCTTTCTTT.

The chain recombines TRBV6-1 with TRBJ2-3, with TRBD2 identical over 10 bases. The CDR3 is 16 residues long. V was clipped by 4 bases and J by 3 bases; unmatched bases: 7. Looked up from germline, CDR1 is MNHNS and CDR2 is SASEGT. The CDR3 protein is CASSAEREGPTDTQYF. As DNA, the CDR3 is TGTGCCAGCAGTGCCGAGCGGGAGGGCCCGACAGATACGCAGTATTTT.

The chain carries TRBV12-3 or TRBV12-4 and TRBJ2-1; D may be TRBD2 (6 bases). The CDR3 spans 11 residues. V was shortened by 7 bases and J by 8 bases, with 9 bases between the two germline ends. CDR3: CASTGVDEQFF. CDR3 sequence (DNA): TGTGCCAGCACGGGGGTCGATGAGCAGTTCTTC.

The chain joins TRBV24-1 to TRBJ2-2; tentative D call: TRBD2 (5 bases). The germline CDR1 and CDR2 sequences are KGHDR and SFDVKD. This CDR3 region has 15 residues. V lost 6 bases to trimming and J lost 2 bases, with 12 bases between them. Here the CDR3 DNA reads TGTGCCACCAGTCCAGAGGGCCTCAACACCGGGGAGCTGTTTTTT. This encodes CATSPEGLNTGELFF.

The V gene is TRBV27, the J gene TRBJ2-7, with D possibly called TRBD1 or TRBD2 (6 bases each). V lost 6 bases to trimming and J lost 12 bases, with 18 bases between them. The CDR3 runs 12 residues. Germline V lookup: CDR1 MNHEY, CDR2 SMNVEV (reference sequence). The CDR3 sequence: CASSPDGRGVYF. The CDR3 DNA follows: TGTGCCAGCAGCCCGGATGGTAGGGGGGTGTACTTC.

This sequence joins TRBV4-2 and TRBJ2-7; 7 nucleotides agree with TRBD1. Germline V gene lookup returns CDR1 LGHNA and CDR2 YNFKEQ. V lost 2 bases to trimming and J lost 4 bases; unmatched junction nucleotides: 8. The CDR3 runs 15 residues. CDR3 sequence (DNA): TGTGCCAGCAGCCAATTAGGGACAGTCCAATACGAGCAGTACTTC. This gives the protein CASSQLGTVQYEQYF.

Written as DNA, the CDR3 is TGTGCCAGCAGCTTACCCCTTGGCGGAAGTAATGGCTACACCTTC. Translating it yields CASSLPLGGSNGYTF. The chain couples TRBV7-9 to TRBJ1-2; no firm D call. Looked up from germline, CDR1 is SEHNR and CDR2 is FQNEAQ (reference sequence). V lost 2 bases and J 6 bases, leaving 16 bases between the germline ends. This CDR3 is built from 15 residues.

The V gene is TRBV19, the J gene TRBJ2-7, with TRBD1 matching 7 bases. CDR3 length equals 13 residues. V gave up 6 bases and J gave up 0 bases; unmatched junction bases: 2. Germline CDR1 and CDR2: LNHDA and SQIVND (reference sequence). In DNA, the CDR3 is TGTGCCAGTAGACAGGGGAGCTCCTACGAGCAGTACTTC. It specifies CASRQGSSYEQYF.

The chain has TRBV7-2 and TRBJ2-3; 7 bases fit TRBD2. There are 18 residues in the CDR3. Losses at the gene ends were 1 base for V and 0 bases for J; bases not matched to a gene: 10. Germline V lookup: CDR1 SGHTA, CDR2 FQGNSA. In DNA form, the CDR3 reads TGTGCCAGCAGCTTAGTCTACTCCGGGAGGACTAGCACAGATACGCAGTATTTT. It encodes CASSLVYSGRTSTDTQYF. Full variable domain (missing parts from reference TRBV7-2 and TRBJ2-3): GAGVSQSPSNKVTEKGKDVELRCDPISGHTALYWYRQSLGQGLEFLIYFQGNSAPDKSGLPSDRFSAERTGGSVSTLTIQRTQQEDSAVYLCASSLVYSGRTSTDTQYFGPGTRLTVL.

This clonotype appeared once. This chain connects TRBV9 to TRBJ2-2; D is tentatively TRBD1 or TRBD2 (5 bases each). This CDR3 contains 17 residues. Trimming cost V 1 base and J 1 base, with 14 bases left between them. The germline gives CDR1 SGDLS, CDR2 YYNGEE. CDR3 in amino acids: CASSVRGSQGNTGELFF. The CDR3 nucleotides are TGTGCCAGCAGCGTAAGAGGGAGCCAGGGGAACACCGGGGAGCTGTTTTTT. The variable domain in full, with the rest retrieved from reference TRBV9 and TRBJ2-2, is DSGVTQTPKHLITATGQRVTLRCSPRSGDLSVYWYQQSLDQGLQFLIQYYNGEERAKGNILERFSAQQFPDLHSELNLSSLELGDSALYFCASSVRGSQGNTGELFFGEGSRLTVL.